The 15 T cell receptor beta chains in this list originate from one sample, sequenced in a study of blood T cell repertoires in COVID-19. Clones were read by immunoSEQ multiplex PCR, and TCRdb kept only the in-frame ones, dropping some. This repertoire shows approximately 150,000 clones, around 82% found once; its top ten account for about 5%. Sequenced material: peripheral blood. These receptors originate from a woman aged 45-65 years with acute or convalescent COVID-19.

This clone was seen once. V is TRBV5-1 and J is TRBJ1-1; 7 bases match TRBD1. The CDR3 length is 14 residues. Germline V gene lookup returns CDR1 SGHRS and CDR2 YFSETQ. J was trimmed by 6 bases and V by 3 bases; bases with no gene match: 8. CDR3: CASSSGQVEAEAFF. In DNA, the CDR3 is TGCGCCAGCAGCTCTGGACAGGTCGAGGCTGAAGCTTTCTTT.

The genes are TRBV7-8 and TRBJ1-6; D is ambiguous. This CDR3 has 18 amino acids. V lost 5 bases and J lost 0, with 17 bases in between. CDR1 and CDR2 from the germline V gene are SGHVS and FQNEAQ. CDR3 sequence: CASSPLVSTSSYNSPLHF. Here the CDR3 DNA reads TGTGCCAGCAGCCCTTTAGTTTCCACGAGCTCCTATAATTCACCCCTCCACTTT.

This chain joins TRBV4-2 and TRBJ2-2; TRBD2 aligns across 10 bases. The length of the CDR3 is 16 residues. CDR1 and CDR2 (germline): LGHNA, YNFKEQ. The trim removed 0 bases at V and 7 bases at J, leaving 5 bases unmatched. CDR3 region: CASSQDPAGGLGELFF. In DNA, the CDR3 is TGTGCCAGCAGCCAAGATCCAGCGGGGGGGCTCGGGGAGCTGTTTTTT.

This chain links TRBV2 with TRBJ1-2, with 7 bases lining up with TRBD1. The germline CDR1 and CDR2 sequences are SNHLY and FYNNEI. This CDR3 comprises 13 residues. The V segment lost 6 bases and the J segment 6 bases; nucleotides outside the gene matches: 7. CDR3 region: CASRETGLDGYTF. The CDR3 DNA reads as TGTGCCAGCAGGGAGACAGGGCTGGATGGCTACACCTTC.

The chain combines TRBV6-2 or TRBV6-3 with TRBJ2-2, with no clear D. CDR3 length: 15 residues. Between the trimmed V and J ends, which lost 6 bases and 6 bases, there was a span of 17 bases. Germline V gene lookup returns CDR1 MNHEY and CDR2 SVGEGT. DNA of the CDR3: TGTGCCAGCAGCACCGACACAGTGGGCGCCGGGGAGCTGTTTTTT. Protein: CASSTDTVGAGELFF.

In its sample, this clone was seen a few times. This chain links TRBV7-9 with TRBJ1-4; 7 bases agree with TRBD1. With 5 bases clipped from V and 10 bases from J, the junction kept 4 bases outside the gene matches. The CDR3 is 12 residues long. In germline, CDR1 is SEHNR, CDR2 FQNEAQ (reference sequence). The CDR3 region has the DNA TGTGCCAGCAGCGCCCGACAGGGAAAACTGTTTTTT. As protein: CASSARQGKLFF.

This clone has a handful of counts. J is TRBJ2-4 and V is TRBV12-3 or TRBV12-4; 7 bases fit TRBD1. The CDR3 runs 13 residues. Germline trimming cut 6 bases from V and 8 bases from J; bases unmatched to any gene: 7. The CDR3 nucleotides read TGTGCCAGCAGGTTAACAGGGGAAGACATTCAGTACTTC. Its translation: CASRLTGEDIQYF.

This clone came up once. J is TRBJ2-1 and V is TRBV2; D is unclear. CDR1 SNHLY and CDR2 FYNNEI come from the germline V gene. This CDR3 is 15 amino acids long. Trimming left V 3 bases short and J 4 bases short, with 13 bases between. CDR3: CASSDLNFKYNEQFF. The CDR3 nucleotides are TGTGCCAGCAGTGATTTAAACTTCAAATACAATGAGCAGTTCTTC.

This clone was seen repeatedly, ten times or more. The rearrangement links TRBV6-4 to TRBJ2-1, with TRBD1 matching over 8 bases. Germline loops: CDR1 MRHNA, CDR2 SNTAGT. V lost 6 bases and J lost 7; bases outside the gene matches: 14. The CDR3 totals 16 residues. CDR3 DNA sequence: TGTGCCAGCAGCCCCGATGGACAGGGTGGTGTAAATGAGCAGTTCTTC. This gives the protein CASSPDGQGGVNEQFF.

The rearrangement links TRBV28 to TRBJ1-1; possible D gene TRBD1, 6 bases. CDR3 length: 13 amino acids. Trimming pared 8 bases from V and 3 bases from J, leaving 13 bases between. Per the germline V gene, CDR1 is MDHEN and CDR2 is SYDVKM. CDR3 nucleotide sequence: TGTGCCAGCTCGCAACAGGGCGACACTGAAGCTTTCTTT. It codes for CASSQQGDTEAFF.

CDR3 DNA: TGCGCCAGCAGCCAAGATCCCGGACTAGCGGGGGGGTATGAGCAGTTCTTC. Translating it yields CASSQDPGLAGGYEQFF. The chain uses TRBV4-1 and TRBJ2-1; 15 positions match TRBD2. The CDR3 sequence is 17 residues long. V shed 0 bases and J 8 bases; nucleotides not matched to a gene: 5. Germline V gene data show CDR1 as MGHRA and CDR2 as YSYEKL.

This chain connects TRBV18 to TRBJ2-5; 8 bases fit TRBD1. Per germline, CDR1 KGHSH and CDR2 LQKENI. V gave up 6 bases and J gave up 1 base; unmatched junction bases: 7. The CDR3 covers 15 residues. CDR3 nucleotide sequence: TGTGCCAGCTCTCCGACAGGGGTCATCCAAGAGACCCAGTACTTC. Amino acids: CASSPTGVIQETQYF.

This rearrangement joins TRBV15 to TRBJ1-2; 7 nucleotides line up with TRBD1. CDR3 length equals 16 residues. Unmatched junction bases numbered 12, after V lost 5 bases and J lost 3 bases. CDR1 and CDR2 (germline): LNHNV, YYDKDF (reference sequence). The CDR3 nucleotides are TGTGCCACCAGCGGTTGGACAGGCCAGGACGACTATGGCTACACCTTC. Amino acids: CATSGWTGQDDYGYTF. Full variable domain (remainder filled in from reference TRBV15 and TRBJ1-2): DAMVIQNPRYQVTQFGKPVTLSCSQTLNHNVMYWYQQKSSQAPKLLFHYYDKDFNNEADTPDNFQSRRPNTSFCFLDIRSPGLGDTAMYLCATSGWTGQDDYGYTFGSGTRLTVV.

This clone was picked up one time. The DNA of the CDR3 is TGCGCCAGCAGCTGGGAGGGACAGGCCGCTGAAGCTTTCTTT. Protein sequence: CASSWEGQAAEAFF. The chain combines TRBV5-1 with TRBJ1-1, with TRBD1 matching over 8 bases. This CDR3 is built from 14 residues. Per the germline V gene, CDR1 is SGHRS and CDR2 is YFSETQ. With 3 bases clipped from V and 6 bases from J, the junction kept 7 bases outside the gene matches. Using reference TRBV5-1 and TRBJ1-1 for the parts outside the CDR3, the full variable domain is KAGVTQTPRYLIKTRGQQVTLSCSPISGHRSVSWYQQTPGQGLQFLFEYFSETQRNKGNFPGRFSGRQFSNSRSEMNVSTLELGDSALYLCASSWEGQAAEAFFGQGTRLTVV.

The rearrangement uses TRBV23-1 and TRBJ1-3; D possibly corresponds to TRBD1 (5 bases). TRBV23-1 is an ORF for which the function is uncertain. The CDR3 sequence is 15 residues long. The V end lost 11 bases, the J end lost 0 bases, and 17 bases lay between the germline ends. The chain's CDR3 is CAPPRGNLSGNTIYF. CDR3 in DNA: TGCGCCCCCCCCCGGGGGAACCTCTCTGGAAACACCATATATTTT.